This entry lists 26 T cell receptor beta chains sequenced from one sample in a study of memory CD4+ T cells and cytomegalovirus serostatus. Repertoires were generated with immunoSEQ multiplex PCR, while TCRdb's copy carries only in-frame clones and drops some. This table has 25,000 to 30,000 clones, 70% to 80% appearing once. The sort gate was single viable CD3+CD4+CD8-CD45RO+ cells for memory CD4+ T cells. Sequencing was done on a sample of memory CD4+ T cells from blood. Receptors were obtained from an adult in good health and CMV-seronegative.

The chain's CDR3 is CASSLEVAGAKNIQYF. The CDR3 DNA is TGCGCCAGCAGCTTGGAGGTAGCGGGGGCCAAAAACATTCAGTACTTC. This chain joins TRBV5-1 and TRBJ2-4; TRBD2 matches at 8 bases. CDR1 SGHRS and CDR2 YFSETQ come from the germline V gene. The CDR3 is 16 residues long. The V and J ends lost 0 bases and 1 base, in that order; junction bases with no gene match: 3.

The V call is TRBV10-2, the J call TRBJ2-7; D is possibly TRBD2 (6 bases). V was trimmed by 5 bases and J by 6 bases, leaving 20 bases between them. Germline lookup yields CDR1 WSHSY and CDR2 SAAADI. The CDR3 has 15 amino acids. The CDR3 DNA reads TGCGCCAGCAGTCCCCAGGCGGGGTATATAGGCGAGCAGTACTTC. It is translated as CASSPQAGYIGEQYF.

The chain uses TRBV4-1 and TRBJ1-1; D is possibly TRBD1 (6 bases). Germline CDR1 reads MGHRA; CDR2 reads YSYEKL. The CDR3 has 14 residues. The germline V and J ends were trimmed by 6 bases and 4 bases, with 15 bases remaining between them. The CDR3 bases are TGCGCCAGCAGGAACAGGGCGGTCGGCACTGAAGCTTTCTTT. Translating it yields CASRNRAVGTEAFF.

The chain recombines TRBV29-1 with TRBJ2-3; D remains unclear. This CDR3 has 15 amino acids. V lost 7 bases to trimming and J lost 3 bases, with 20 bases between them. Germline CDR1 and CDR2: SQVTM and ANQGSEA. CDR3 in amino acids: CSAVGRGERTDTQYF. Here the CDR3 DNA reads TGCAGCGCCGTCGGACGTGGAGAACGTACAGATACGCAGTATTTT.

This clone was seen more than once but under ten times. The rearrangement uses TRBV29-1 and TRBJ1-2; D is uncertain. Trimming cost V 6 bases and J 5 bases, with 4 bases left between them. Germline V gene lookup returns CDR1 SQVTM and CDR2 ANQGSEA. This CDR3 has 9 amino acids. The CDR3 DNA reads as TGCAGCGTCGAATATGGCTACACCTTC. This gives the protein CSVEYGYTF.

This clone was detected once. The gene calls are TRBV4-2 and TRBJ2-1, with D possibly being TRBD1 or TRBD2 (5 bases each). The CDR3 is made up of 13 amino acids. The germline V gene has CDR1 LGHNA and CDR2 YNFKEQ. The V end lost 1 base, the J end lost 9 bases, and 10 bases lay between the germline ends. The CDR3 is CASSQGGASEQFF. CDR3 nucleotides: TGTGCCAGCAGCCAAGGAGGGGCCAGTGAGCAGTTCTTC.

The count of this clone is one. The genes are TRBV6-6 and TRBJ1-5; D ambiguous. V dropped 0 bases and J dropped 7 bases, with 13 bases sitting between them. CDR3 length: 15 amino acids. Germline V gene lookup returns CDR1 MNHNY and CDR2 SVGAGI (reference sequence). The DNA of the CDR3 is TGTGCCAGCAGTTACTCGAGGGTGGGTGTACAGCCCCAGCATTTT. Its protein product is CASSYSRVGVQPQHF.

Of note for this clone: The identical CDR3 is also encoded by other nucleotide sequences in the sample. The rearrangement uses TRBV11-3 and TRBJ2-5; perhaps TRBD2 as D (5 bases). Trimming left V 5 bases short and J 0 bases short, with 7 bases between. The CDR3 spans 13 residues. The V gene's germline CDR1 is SGHNT and CDR2 YENEEA. DNA of the CDR3: TGTGCCAGCAGCCTCGGGGACCAAGAGACCCAGTACTTC. It specifies CASSLGDQETQYF.

Only a few counts were recorded for this clone. Here the CDR3 reads CASSKGQINSPLHF. The DNA for the CDR3 is TGTGCCAGCAGTAAGGGACAGATTAATTCACCCCTCCACTTT. The chain recombines TRBV28 with TRBJ1-6; TRBD1 agrees at 7 bases. Germline V gene data show CDR1 as MDHEN and CDR2 as SYDVKM. CDR3 length: 14 residues. The ends lost 5 bases at V and 6 bases at J; junction bases unmatched: 4.

The gene calls are TRBV4-3 and TRBJ2-1; TRBD2 agrees at 7 bases. Germline CDR1 is LGHNA and CDR2 is YSLEER. The CDR3 is made up of 18 amino acids. V shed 0 bases and J 2 bases; nucleotides not matched to a gene: 10. The CDR3 sequence is CASSQEGYGGGAYNEQFF. CDR3 coding DNA: TGCGCCAGCAGCCAAGAGGGATATGGCGGGGGAGCCTACAATGAGCAGTTCTTC.

This clone was seen more than once but under ten times. CDR3 in amino acids: CASSGTSEVGTEAFF. CDR3 bases: TGCGCCAGCAGCGGAACCTCGGAGGTGGGCACTGAAGCTTTCTTT. The chain has TRBV5-1 and TRBJ1-1; D not certain. Germline V lookup: CDR1 SGHRS, CDR2 YFSETQ. Trimming took 4 bases from V and 4 from J, leaving 17 bases between them. The CDR3 length is 15 residues.

V is TRBV5-6 and J is TRBJ1-2; 7 bases fit TRBD1. With V trimmed by 4 bases and J by 4 bases, 4 bases remained unmatched. Germline-derived CDR1 and CDR2 are SGHDT and YYEEEE. The CDR3 is 13 residues long. The CDR3 DNA follows: TGTGCCAGCAGCGTCCCAGGGGGCTATGGCTACACCTTC. Translation gives CASSVPGGYGYTF.

This clone is a singleton in its sample. V and J are TRBV7-2 and TRBJ1-1; D possibly corresponds to TRBD1 (5 bases). Germline lookup yields CDR1 SGHTA and CDR2 FQGNSA. Trimming removed 6 bases from V and 4 bases from J, with 21 bases in between. This CDR3 comprises 16 residues. The CDR3 spells CASSPGRSLGGTEAFF. The CDR3 DNA reads TGTGCCAGCAGTCCAGGACGGAGTTTGGGGGGCACTGAAGCTTTCTTT.

J is TRBJ1-6 and V is TRBV19; D ambiguous. The germline V gene has CDR1 LNHDA and CDR2 SQIVND (reference sequence). This CDR3 is built from 15 residues. Trimming shortened V by 6 bases and J by 4 bases, and 13 bases separated the two germline ends. This CDR3 reads CASSPRTEYNSPLHF. The CDR3 DNA is TGTGCCAGTAGCCCACGGACGGAATATAATTCACCCCTCCACTTT.

The chain uses TRBV10-2 and TRBJ2-5, with 11 bases fitting TRBD2. Looked up from germline, CDR1 is WSHSY and CDR2 is SAAADI. The ends lost 3 bases at V and 5 bases at J; junction bases unmatched: 5. The CDR3 runs to 15 residues. The CDR3, as DNA: TGCGCCAGCAGTGACCATACTAGCGGGGGTGAGACCCAGTACTTC. Translating gives CASSDHTSGGETQYF.

The V and J genes are TRBV19 and TRBJ1-1; D perhaps matches TRBD1 (5 bases). CDR1 LNHDA and CDR2 SQIVND come from the germline V gene (reference sequence). This CDR3 has 16 amino acids. The V end lost 4 bases, the J end lost 1 base, and 16 bases lay between the germline ends. The CDR3 DNA sequence: TGTGCCAGTAGTAAGCCCGTCGAACAGGCGAACACTGAAGCTTTCTTT. It is translated as CASSKPVEQANTEAFF.

The chain uses TRBV9 and TRBJ2-7; the D gene is possibly TRBD2 (6 bases). The CDR3 consists of 14 residues. CDR1 SGDLS and CDR2 YYNGEE come from the germline V gene. The V end lost 3 bases, the J end lost 2 bases, and 12 bases lay between the germline ends. CDR3 DNA: TGTGCCAGCAGCGACCGGGACTTTGCCTACGAGCAGTACTTC. Translated: CASSDRDFAYEQYF.

This chain connects TRBV30 to TRBJ2-3; 10 bases are shared with TRBD2. The CDR3 has 14 amino acids. The germline CDR1 and CDR2 sequences are GTSNPN and SVGIG (reference sequence). Germline trimming cut 4 bases from V and 0 bases from J; bases unmatched to any gene: 1. CDR3 DNA sequence: TGTGCCTGGAAGCGGGGGGGGAGCACAGATACGCAGTATTTT. Translating gives CAWKRGGSTDTQYF.

The J gene is TRBJ1-6, the V gene TRBV28; 8 bases align to TRBD1. This CDR3 contains 15 residues. J was trimmed by 8 bases and V by 5 bases; bases with no gene match: 8. Germline CDR1 is MDHEN and CDR2 is SYDVKM. This CDR3 is CASSGGQGQHSPLHF. The CDR3 region has the DNA TGTGCCAGCAGTGGAGGACAGGGCCAGCATTCACCCCTCCACTTT.

The chain carries TRBV5-8 and TRBJ1-6; D might be TRBD1 (5 bases). Deletions cut 3 bases from V and 7 bases from J, with 11 bases between. Germline CDR1 SGHTS, CDR2 YDEGEE. The CDR3 sequence is 14 residues long. The CDR3 DNA reads as TGTGCCAGCAGCTGGGGACCGACAAATTCACCCCTCCACTTT. Its protein is CASSWGPTNSPLHF.

This chain connects TRBV13 to TRBJ1-2; D unresolved. With 5 bases removed from V and 1 base from J, the gap between germline ends came to 14 bases. The CDR3 sequence is 15 residues long. CDR1 and CDR2 from the germline V gene are PRHDT and FYEKMQ (reference sequence). This chain's CDR3 is CASSRKALDNYGYTF. Written as DNA, the CDR3 is TGTGCCAGCAGCCGGAAGGCGCTAGATAACTATGGCTACACCTTC.

The chain combines TRBV10-1 with TRBJ1-1, with D unresolved. Deletions cut 3 bases from V and 1 base from J, with 12 bases between. The CDR3 runs 15 residues. Germline V lookup: CDR1 WNHNN, CDR2 SYGVQD (reference sequence). In DNA, the CDR3 is TGCGCCAGCAGTGACTACGCTTTAGGGAACACTGAAGCTTTCTTT. Its protein is CASSDYALGNTEAFF.

The chain combines TRBV6-6 with TRBJ2-3; D ambiguous. Germline CDR1 reads MNHNY; CDR2 reads SVGAGI (reference sequence). The CDR3 runs to 11 residues. V lost 6 bases and J 2 bases, leaving 3 bases between the germline ends. The CDR3 is CASRHTDTQYF. Here the CDR3 DNA reads TGTGCCAGCAGACACACAGATACGCAGTATTTT.

The J gene is TRBJ2-3, the V gene TRBV20-1, with D hard to call. CDR3 length: 11 residues. Between the trimmed V and J ends, which lost 5 bases and 5 bases, there was a span of 8 bases. Per the germline V gene, CDR1 is DFQATT and CDR2 is SNEGSKA (reference sequence). CDR3 in DNA: TGCAGTGCTGGGTCGGGAGATACGCAGTATTTT. It encodes CSAGSGDTQYF.

The chain links TRBV2 to TRBJ1-1; D might be TRBD1 (5 bases). Germline CDR1 and CDR2: SNHLY and FYNNEI. CDR3 length: 15 amino acids. Deletions cut 6 bases from V and 5 bases from J, with 19 bases between. CDR3 nucleotide sequence: TGTGCCAGCAGAACCCGGAAGACAGAGGGTACTGAAGCTTTCTTT. This codes for CASRTRKTEGTEAFF.

This clone was recorded once. The genes are TRBV11-2 and TRBJ2-3, with D possibly matching TRBD2 (5 bases). Germline CDR1 and CDR2: SGHAT and FQNNGV. The CDR3 is 15 residues long. V shed 5 bases and J shed 2 bases, with 14 bases lying between them. CDR3 sequence (DNA): TGTGCCAGCAGCGCGGACTCACTTGACACAGATACGCAGTATTTT. Amino acids: CASSADSLDTDTQYF.